This T cell receptor beta chain was sequenced in a study of T cell repertoires in ileal Crohn's disease (dated by TCRdb to 2018 to 2020). Describing the broader study: The median duration of disease was roughly 8.2 years, and at the time of surgery around 32% of patients were active smokers. Every patient underwent surgery because of a complication, which was stricturing disease in approximately 61% and penetrating disease in roughly 39%. Roughly half of the patients were given postoperative therapy, with around eleven receiving thiopurines and around 18 receiving anti-TNF agents. The M6 samples were biopsies of the neoterminal ileum collected during postoperative colonoscopy. TCR repertoire analysis was done in 55 to 70 Crohn's disease patients from a prospective multicentre cohort. The study ran alongside a multicentre cohort designed to identify predictors of early endoscopic recurrence after ileocolonic resection. Endoscopic postoperative recurrence was defined by a Rutgeerts score above i0. A total of approximately 150 mucosal samples from approximately 57 patients were sequenced, collected from several sites on the surgical specimen and at postoperative endoscopy. On the study overall, not on this receptor specifically: Endoscopic recurrence was found to be associated with higher high-frequency clone percentages at surgery, and recurrence was observed in all patients with clonality above 26.8% (18/57). A significantly higher proportion of clonal expansions was observed in active smokers at surgery than in non-smokers (about 25% vs 20%, p=0.02). Only a subgroup of patients, of unstated size, had their mucosal CD4 and CD8 T cells sorted and sequenced. More high-frequency clones were carried by sorted CD8 T cells than by CD4 T cells, suggesting that mucosal expansions were mainly CD8. The timing of postoperative endoscopy varied within the first year after surgery, and the median delay was 6.9 months.

This sample's time point label indicates: neoterminal ileum biopsy at postoperative endoscopy, about 6 months after surgery. Adults with ileal or ileocolonic Crohn's disease for whom ileocolonic resection was indicated were considered eligible. Whole ileal mucosal biopsies were stored frozen at -80°C before DNA extraction. Genomic DNA was isolated from frozen whole biopsies using a TRizol-based method, and the DNA was quantified with a NanoDrop 2000 spectrophotometer. As regards this clone: The specificity of this receptor is unknown. Base qualities were left out, and no much larger clone turns up one base away.

Roughly 500 nanograms of biopsy DNA per sample were submitted for commercial TCRB immunosequencing. CDR3 regions were amplified from genomic DNA by Adaptive Biotechnology using a two-step, amplification bias-controlled multiplex PCR. Primers covering every V and J gene segment were used in the first PCR, while barcodes and Illumina adapters were added in the second PCR. CDR3 libraries were sequenced on an Illumina instrument. The authors' pipeline ran thus. Vendor-provided pipelines were combined with custom analysis of raw data in R/Bioconductor under R version 3.3.0. Clonality, ranging from 0 to 1, was calculated as the inverse of the normalised Shannon entropy of all productive clones. The repertoire share taken up by the top 100 clones defined high-frequency clones, and only clones that passed a 95% confidence test were kept. Repertoire diversity was measured with the Simpson index, and overlap between samples was measured with the Morisita-Horn index. The immuneACCESS repertoire file appears here via TCRdb, limited to in-frame rearrangements. These files lack a portion of the clones; in checked studies, under half of the deficit traces to unresolved V genes, and the cause of the others is not known. The DNA was the basis for D and trimming; V, J and clone size are from that table. Recorded for this sample are under 550 clones; 70% to 90% of them occurred a single time. The top ten clonotypes cover less than 15% of the sample.

V lost 7 bases and J lost 4 bases, and the count of bases not matched to a germline gene is 4. There are 11 amino acids in the CDR3, from cysteine to phenylalanine inclusive. Here the CDR3 DNA is all that survives: 33 bases in frame from base 1. Based on the germline V gene, the CDR1 and CDR2 sequences are SQVTM and ANQGSEA. The chain is encoded by TRBV29-1 joined to TRBJ2-7, with 7 junctional bases fitting TRBD1. The source is an adult with Crohn's disease. The sample taken for sequencing was ileal tissue. The CDR3 corresponds to CSGETGYEQYF. The nucleotide sequence is TGCAGCGGCGAGACAGGGTACGAGCAGTACTTC.